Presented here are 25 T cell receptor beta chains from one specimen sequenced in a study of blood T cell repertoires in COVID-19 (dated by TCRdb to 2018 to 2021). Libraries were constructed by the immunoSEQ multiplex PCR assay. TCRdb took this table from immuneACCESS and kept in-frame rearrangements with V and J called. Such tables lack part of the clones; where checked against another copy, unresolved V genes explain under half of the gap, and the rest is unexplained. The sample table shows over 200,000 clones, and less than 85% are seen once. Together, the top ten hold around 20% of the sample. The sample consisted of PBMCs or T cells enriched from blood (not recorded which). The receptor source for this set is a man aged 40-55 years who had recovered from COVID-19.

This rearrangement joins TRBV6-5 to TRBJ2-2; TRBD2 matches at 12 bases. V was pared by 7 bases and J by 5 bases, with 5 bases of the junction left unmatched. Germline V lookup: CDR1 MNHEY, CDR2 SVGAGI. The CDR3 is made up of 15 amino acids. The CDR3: CASTWTSGNTGELFF. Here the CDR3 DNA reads TGTGCCAGCACTTGGACTAGCGGGAATACCGGGGAGCTGTTTTTT.

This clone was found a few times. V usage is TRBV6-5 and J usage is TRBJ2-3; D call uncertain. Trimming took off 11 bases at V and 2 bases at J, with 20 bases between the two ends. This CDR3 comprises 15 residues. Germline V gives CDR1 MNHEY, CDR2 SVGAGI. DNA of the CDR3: TGTGCCGCGGCCCCACGGTCCCTTTACACAGATACGCAGTATTTT. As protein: CAAAPRSLYTDTQYF.

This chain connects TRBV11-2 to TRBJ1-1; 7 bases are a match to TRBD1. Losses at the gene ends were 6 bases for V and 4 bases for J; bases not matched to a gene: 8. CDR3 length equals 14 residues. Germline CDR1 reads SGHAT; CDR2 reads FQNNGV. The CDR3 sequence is CASSSDRAVTEAFF. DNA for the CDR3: TGTGCCAGCAGTTCTGACAGGGCAGTCACTGAAGCTTTCTTT. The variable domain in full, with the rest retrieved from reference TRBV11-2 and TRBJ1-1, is EAGVAQSPRYKIIEKRQSVAFWCNPISGHATLYWYQQILGQGPKLLIQFQNNGVVDDSQLPKDRFSAERLKGVDSTLKIQPAKLEDSAVYLCASSSDRAVTEAFFGQGTRLTVV.

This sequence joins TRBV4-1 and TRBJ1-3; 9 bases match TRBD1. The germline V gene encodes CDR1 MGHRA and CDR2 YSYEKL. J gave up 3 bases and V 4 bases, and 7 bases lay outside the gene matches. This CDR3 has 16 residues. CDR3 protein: CASSPITGGGGNTIYF. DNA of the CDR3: TGCGCCAGCAGCCCCATCACAGGGGGCGGTGGAAACACCATATATTTT.

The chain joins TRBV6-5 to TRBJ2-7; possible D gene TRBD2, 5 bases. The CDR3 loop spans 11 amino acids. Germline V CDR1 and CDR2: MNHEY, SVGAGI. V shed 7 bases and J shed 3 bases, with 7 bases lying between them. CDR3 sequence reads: CASTGNYEQYF. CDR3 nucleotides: TGTGCCAGCACCGGGAACTACGAGCAGTACTTC.

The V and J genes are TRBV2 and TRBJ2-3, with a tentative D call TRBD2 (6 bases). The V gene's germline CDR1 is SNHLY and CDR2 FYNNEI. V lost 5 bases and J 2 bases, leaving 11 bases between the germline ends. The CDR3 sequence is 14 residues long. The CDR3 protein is CASSRDSYTDTQYF. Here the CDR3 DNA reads TGTGCCAGCAGTCGGGACTCCTACACAGATACGCAGTATTTT.

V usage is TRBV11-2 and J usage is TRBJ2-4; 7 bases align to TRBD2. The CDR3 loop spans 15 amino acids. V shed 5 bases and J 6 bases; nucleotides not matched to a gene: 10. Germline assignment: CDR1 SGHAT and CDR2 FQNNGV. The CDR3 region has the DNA TGTGCCAGCAGCCCCCGGTGGGCTAGCGGAAACATTCAGTACTTC. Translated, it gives CASSPRWASGNIQYF.

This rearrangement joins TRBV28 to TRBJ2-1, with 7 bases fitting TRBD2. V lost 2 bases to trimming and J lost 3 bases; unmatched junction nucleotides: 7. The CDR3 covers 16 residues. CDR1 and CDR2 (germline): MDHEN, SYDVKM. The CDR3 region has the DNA TGTGCCAGCAGTTTACTGGCTAGCGGAGGCTACAATGAGCAGTTCTTC. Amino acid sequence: CASSLLASGGYNEQFF.

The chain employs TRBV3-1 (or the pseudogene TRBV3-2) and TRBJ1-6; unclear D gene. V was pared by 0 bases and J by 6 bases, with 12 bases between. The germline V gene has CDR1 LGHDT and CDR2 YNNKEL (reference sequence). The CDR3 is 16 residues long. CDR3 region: CASSQDSGVSNSPLHF. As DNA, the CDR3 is TGTGCCAGCAGCCAAGATTCCGGTGTTAGTAATTCACCCCTCCACTTT.

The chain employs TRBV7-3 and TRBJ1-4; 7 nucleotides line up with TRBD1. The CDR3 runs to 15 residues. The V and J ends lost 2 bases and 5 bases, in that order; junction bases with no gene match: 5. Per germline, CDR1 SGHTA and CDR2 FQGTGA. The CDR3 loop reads CASSLLGGPNEKLFF. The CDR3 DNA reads TGTGCCAGCAGCTTACTAGGGGGCCCAAATGAAAAACTGTTTTTT.

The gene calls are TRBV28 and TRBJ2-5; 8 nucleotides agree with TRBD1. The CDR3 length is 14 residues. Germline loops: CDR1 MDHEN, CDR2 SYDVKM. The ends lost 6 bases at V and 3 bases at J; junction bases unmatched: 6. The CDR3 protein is CASRPKTGEETQYF. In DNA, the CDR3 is TGTGCCAGCAGACCTAAGACAGGGGAAGAGACCCAGTACTTC. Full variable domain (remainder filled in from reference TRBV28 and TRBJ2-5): DVKVTQSSRYLVKRTGEKVFLECVQDMDHENMFWYRQDPGLGLRLIYFSYDVKMKEKGDIPEGYSVSREKKERFSLILESASTNQTSMYLCASRPKTGEETQYFGPGTRLLVL.

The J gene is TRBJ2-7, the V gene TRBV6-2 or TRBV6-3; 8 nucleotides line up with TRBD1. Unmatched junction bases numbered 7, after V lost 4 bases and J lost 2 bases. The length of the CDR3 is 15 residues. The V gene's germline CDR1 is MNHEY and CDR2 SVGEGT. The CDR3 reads CASSSQGAYTYEQYF. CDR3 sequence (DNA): TGTGCCAGCAGTTCCCAGGGGGCGTATACCTACGAGCAGTACTTC.

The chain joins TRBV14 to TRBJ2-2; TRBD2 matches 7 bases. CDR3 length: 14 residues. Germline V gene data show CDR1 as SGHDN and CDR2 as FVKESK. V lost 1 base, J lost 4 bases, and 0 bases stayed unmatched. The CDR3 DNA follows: TGTGCCAGCAGCCAAGCGGGAGGCACCGGGGAGCTGTTTTTT. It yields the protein CASSQAGGTGELFF.

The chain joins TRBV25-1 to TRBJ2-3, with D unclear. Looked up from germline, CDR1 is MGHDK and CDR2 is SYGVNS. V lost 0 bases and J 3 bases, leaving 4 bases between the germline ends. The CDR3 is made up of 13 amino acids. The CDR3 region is CASSEYGTDTQYF. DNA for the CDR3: TGTGCCAGCAGTGAATACGGGACAGATACGCAGTATTTT.

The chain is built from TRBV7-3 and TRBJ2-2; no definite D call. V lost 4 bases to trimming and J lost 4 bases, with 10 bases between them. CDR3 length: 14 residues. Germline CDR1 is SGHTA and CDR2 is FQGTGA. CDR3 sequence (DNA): TGTGCCAGCAGCTCGTCGGGTCCCACCGGGGAGCTGTTTTTT. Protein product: CASSSSGPTGELFF.

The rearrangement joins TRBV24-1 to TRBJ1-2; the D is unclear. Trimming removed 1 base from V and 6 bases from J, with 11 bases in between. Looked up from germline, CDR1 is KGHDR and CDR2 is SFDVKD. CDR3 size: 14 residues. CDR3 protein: CATSDLKYSDGYTF. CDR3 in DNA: TGTGCCACCAGTGATTTAAAGTACAGTGATGGCTACACCTTC.

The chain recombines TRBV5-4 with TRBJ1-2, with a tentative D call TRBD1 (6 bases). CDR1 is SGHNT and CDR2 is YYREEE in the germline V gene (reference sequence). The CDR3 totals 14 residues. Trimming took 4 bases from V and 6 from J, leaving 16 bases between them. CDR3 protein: CASSSPLQGDGYTF. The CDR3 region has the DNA TGTGCCAGCAGCAGCCCTTTACAGGGTGATGGCTACACCTTC.

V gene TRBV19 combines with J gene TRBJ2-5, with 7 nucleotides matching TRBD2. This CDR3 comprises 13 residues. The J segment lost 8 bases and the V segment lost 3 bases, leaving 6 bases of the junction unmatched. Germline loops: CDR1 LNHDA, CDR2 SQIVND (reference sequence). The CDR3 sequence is CASSITSDITQYF. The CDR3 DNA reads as TGTGCCAGTAGTATTACTAGCGATATAACCCAGTACTTC. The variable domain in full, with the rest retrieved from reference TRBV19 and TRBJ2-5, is DGGITQSPKYLFRKEGQNVTLSCEQNLNHDAMYWYRQDPGQGLRLIYYSQIVNDFQKGDIAEGYSVSREKKESFPLTVTSAQKNPTAFYLCASSITSDITQYFGPGTRLLVL.

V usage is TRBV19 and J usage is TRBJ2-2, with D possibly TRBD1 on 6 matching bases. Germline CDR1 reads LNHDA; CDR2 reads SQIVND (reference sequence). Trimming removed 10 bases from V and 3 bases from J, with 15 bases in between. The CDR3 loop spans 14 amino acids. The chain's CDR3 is CATRGAGDTGELFF. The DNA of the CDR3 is TGTGCCACTAGGGGCGCAGGGGACACCGGGGAGCTGTTTTTT. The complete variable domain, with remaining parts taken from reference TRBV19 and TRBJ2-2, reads DGGITQSPKYLFRKEGQNVTLSCEQNLNHDAMYWYRQDPGQGLRLIYYSQIVNDFQKGDIAEGYSVSREKKESFPLTVTSAQKNPTAFYLCATRGAGDTGELFFGEGSRLTVL.

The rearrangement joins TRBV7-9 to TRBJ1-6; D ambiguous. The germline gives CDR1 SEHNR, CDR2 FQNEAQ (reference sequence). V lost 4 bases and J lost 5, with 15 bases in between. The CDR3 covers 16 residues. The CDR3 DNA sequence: TGTGCCAGCAGCTATCGACTCCACGAGAATAATTCACCCCTCCACTTT. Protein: CASSYRLHENNSPLHF.

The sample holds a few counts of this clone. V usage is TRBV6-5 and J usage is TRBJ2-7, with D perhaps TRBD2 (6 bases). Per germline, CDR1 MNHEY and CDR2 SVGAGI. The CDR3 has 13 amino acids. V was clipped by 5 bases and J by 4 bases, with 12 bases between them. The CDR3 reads CASSREAKYEQYF. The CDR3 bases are TGTGCCAGCAGTAGGGAGGCAAAATACGAGCAGTACTTC.

In DNA, the CDR3 is TGCGCCAGCAGCCCCGTGGATGGGGGCAGAGAGACCCAGTACTTC. It yields the protein CASSPVDGGRETQYF. The chain couples TRBV5-1 to TRBJ2-5, with TRBD1 as a possible D gene (6 bases). Germline V gene data show CDR1 as SGHRS and CDR2 as YFSETQ. This CDR3 contains 15 residues. V was shortened by 4 bases and J by 4 bases, with 17 bases between the two germline ends.

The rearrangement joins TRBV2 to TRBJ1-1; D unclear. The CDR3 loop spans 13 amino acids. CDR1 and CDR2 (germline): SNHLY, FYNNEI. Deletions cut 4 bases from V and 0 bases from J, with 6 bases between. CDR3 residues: CASSARLNTEAFF. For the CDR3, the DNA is TGTGCCAGCAGTGCTAGGTTGAACACTGAAGCTTTCTTT.

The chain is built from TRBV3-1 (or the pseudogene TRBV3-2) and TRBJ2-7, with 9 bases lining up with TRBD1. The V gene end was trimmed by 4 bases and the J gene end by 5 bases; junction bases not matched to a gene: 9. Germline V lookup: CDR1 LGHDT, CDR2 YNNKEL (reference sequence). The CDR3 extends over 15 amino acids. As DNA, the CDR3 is TGTGCCAGCAGCCCGACCGGGACAGGGACCCACGAGCAGTACTTC. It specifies CASSPTGTGTHEQYF.

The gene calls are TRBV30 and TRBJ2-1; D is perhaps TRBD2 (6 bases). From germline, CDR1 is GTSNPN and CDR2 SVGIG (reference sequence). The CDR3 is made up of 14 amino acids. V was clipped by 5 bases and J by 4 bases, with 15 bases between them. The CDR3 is CAWEASALYNEQFF. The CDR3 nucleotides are TGTGCCTGGGAAGCTAGCGCCCTATACAATGAGCAGTTCTTC. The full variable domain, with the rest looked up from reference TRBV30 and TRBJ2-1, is SQTIHQWPATLVQPVGSPLSLECTVEGTSNPNLYWYRQAAGRGLQLLFYSVGIGQISSEVPQNLSASRPQDRQFILSSKKLLLSDSGFYLCAWEASALYNEQFFGPGTRLTVL.